This T cell receptor (beta chain) was observed in a study of blood T cell repertoires in COVID-19. The V gene lost 8 bases and the J gene lost 6 bases, with 7 bases spanning the gap. The CDR3 length is 11 residues. Germline loops: CDR1 SGHTA, CDR2 FQGTGA. TCRdb's table, derived via immunoSEQ multiplex PCR, lists solely in-frame clones and lacks some. The repertoire holds 200,000 to 250,000 clones, with 80% as singletons. The specimen was PBMCs or T cells enriched from blood (not recorded which). The rearrangement joins TRBV7-3 to TRBJ2-2, with D possibly matching TRBD2 (5 bases). The sequence was obtained from a man aged 25-45 years with acute COVID-19. CDR3 nucleotides: TGTGCCAGCCGGGGTCCCGGGGAGCTGTTTTTT. Protein: CASRGPGELFF.